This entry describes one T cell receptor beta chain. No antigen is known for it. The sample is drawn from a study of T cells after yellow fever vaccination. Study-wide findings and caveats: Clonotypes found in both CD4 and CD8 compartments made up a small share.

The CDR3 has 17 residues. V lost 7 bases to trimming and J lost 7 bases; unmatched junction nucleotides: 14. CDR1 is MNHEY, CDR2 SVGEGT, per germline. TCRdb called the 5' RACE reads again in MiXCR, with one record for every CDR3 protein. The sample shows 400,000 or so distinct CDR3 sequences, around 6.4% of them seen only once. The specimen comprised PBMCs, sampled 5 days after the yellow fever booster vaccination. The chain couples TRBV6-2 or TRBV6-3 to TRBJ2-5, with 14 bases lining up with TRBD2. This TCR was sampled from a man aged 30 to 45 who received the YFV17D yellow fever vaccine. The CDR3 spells CASNPMTGLAGDGTQYF. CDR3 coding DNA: TGTGCCAGCAATCCAATGACGGGACTAGCGGGAGACGGGACCCAGTACTTC.